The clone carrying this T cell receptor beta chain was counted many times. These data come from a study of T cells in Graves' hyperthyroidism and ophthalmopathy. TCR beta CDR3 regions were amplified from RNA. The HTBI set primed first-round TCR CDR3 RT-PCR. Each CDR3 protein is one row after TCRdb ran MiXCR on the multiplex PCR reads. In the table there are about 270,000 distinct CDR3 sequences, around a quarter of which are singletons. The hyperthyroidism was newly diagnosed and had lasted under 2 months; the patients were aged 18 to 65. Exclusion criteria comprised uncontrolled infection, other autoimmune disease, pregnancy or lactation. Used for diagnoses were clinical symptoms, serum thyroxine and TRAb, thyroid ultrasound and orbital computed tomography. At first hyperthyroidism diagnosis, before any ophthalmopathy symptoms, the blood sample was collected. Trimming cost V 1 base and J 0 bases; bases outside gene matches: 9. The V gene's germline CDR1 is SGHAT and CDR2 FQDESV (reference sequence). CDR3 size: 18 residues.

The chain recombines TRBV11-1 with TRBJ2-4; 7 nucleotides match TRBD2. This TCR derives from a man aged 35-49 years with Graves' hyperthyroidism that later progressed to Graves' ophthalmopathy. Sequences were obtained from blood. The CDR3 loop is CASSLGYSSGLAKNIQYF. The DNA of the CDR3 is TGTGCCAGCAGCTTAGGGTATTCTAGCGGTTTAGCCAAAAACATTCAGTACTTC.